This T cell receptor (beta chain) was captured in a study of blood T cell repertoires in COVID-19. Across the whole study: Samples representing acute and convalescent COVID-19 were sourced from the United States, Italy and Spain. PBMCs, B-cell-depleted T cells, or T cells provided the cDNA or gDNA that made up the material.

On this clone: Different DNA sequences within this sample yield the same CDR3.

Methods used by the authors: Nucleated cell counts were estimated from reference gene primer amplification. Here immunoSEQ multiplex PCR was the method, and the copy in TCRdb shows in-frame clones only, minus some. The DNA gave D and trimming, while V, J and clone size come from that table. The data show around 68,000 clones, more than 75% seen once. The CDR3 covers 15 residues. Looked up from germline, CDR1 is SGHTA and CDR2 is FQGTGA. V lost 5 bases and J lost 0; bases outside the gene matches: 6. This rearrangement joins TRBV7-3 to TRBJ1-2; 7 bases map to TRBD1. This receptor was obtained from a man aged 50-60 years with active COVID-19. Sequenced: peripheral blood. The CDR3 coding sequence is TGTGCCAGCAGCCCCACCGGGACAGCTAACTATGGCTACACCTTC. Protein sequence: CASSPTGTANYGYTF.